The present T cell receptor beta chain was sequenced within a study of blood T cell repertoires in COVID-19. Across the study: Sample material is recorded as cDNA or gDNA derived from T cells, B-cell-depleted T cells, or PBMCs.

How the authors handled the data: Reference gene primer amplification yielded estimated nucleated cell counts. The assay was immunoSEQ multiplex PCR, and TCRdb's table has in-frame clones only and misses some. The V and J calls and clone size are taken from that table; D and trimming were inferred from the DNA. The sample consists of some 100,000 clones, roughly 86% of them appearing once. Losses at the gene ends were 4 bases for V and 3 bases for J; bases not matched to a gene: 12. Per germline, CDR1 MNHEY and CDR2 SMNVEV (reference sequence). The CDR3 has 17 amino acids. Input material: peripheral blood. The gene calls are TRBV27 and TRBJ2-3, with 8 bases fitting TRBD2. This TCR derives from a man between 45 and 60 years old with acute or convalescent COVID-19. The CDR3 protein is CASSSPGLVSTTDTQYF. CDR3 nucleotides: TGTGCCAGCAGTTCACCGGGACTAGTTAGTACGACAGATACGCAGTATTTT.